This T cell receptor beta chain was identified in a study of cytomegalovirus exposure and HLA in healthy donors. The CDR3 runs to 17 residues. The germline gives CDR1 MGHDK, CDR2 SYGVNS. V shed 2 bases and J 10 bases; nucleotides not matched to a gene: 10. Vbeta (60) and Jbeta (13) primers were used in the PCR. The assay was immunoSEQ multiplex PCR, and TCRdb's table has in-frame clones only and misses some. The data contain 120,000 to 150,000 clones, approximately 78% of them singletons. The chain is built from TRBV25-1 and TRBJ2-1, with 14 bases aligning to TRBD2. This sequence was found in a man aged 18 to 35 in good health and CMV-seropositive. The source material was PBMCs. The CDR3 DNA sequence: TGTGCCAGCAGTGAAAGCTCGGGACTAGCGGGAGCGGGGGAGCAGTTCTTC. Its translation: CASSESSGLAGAGEQFF.